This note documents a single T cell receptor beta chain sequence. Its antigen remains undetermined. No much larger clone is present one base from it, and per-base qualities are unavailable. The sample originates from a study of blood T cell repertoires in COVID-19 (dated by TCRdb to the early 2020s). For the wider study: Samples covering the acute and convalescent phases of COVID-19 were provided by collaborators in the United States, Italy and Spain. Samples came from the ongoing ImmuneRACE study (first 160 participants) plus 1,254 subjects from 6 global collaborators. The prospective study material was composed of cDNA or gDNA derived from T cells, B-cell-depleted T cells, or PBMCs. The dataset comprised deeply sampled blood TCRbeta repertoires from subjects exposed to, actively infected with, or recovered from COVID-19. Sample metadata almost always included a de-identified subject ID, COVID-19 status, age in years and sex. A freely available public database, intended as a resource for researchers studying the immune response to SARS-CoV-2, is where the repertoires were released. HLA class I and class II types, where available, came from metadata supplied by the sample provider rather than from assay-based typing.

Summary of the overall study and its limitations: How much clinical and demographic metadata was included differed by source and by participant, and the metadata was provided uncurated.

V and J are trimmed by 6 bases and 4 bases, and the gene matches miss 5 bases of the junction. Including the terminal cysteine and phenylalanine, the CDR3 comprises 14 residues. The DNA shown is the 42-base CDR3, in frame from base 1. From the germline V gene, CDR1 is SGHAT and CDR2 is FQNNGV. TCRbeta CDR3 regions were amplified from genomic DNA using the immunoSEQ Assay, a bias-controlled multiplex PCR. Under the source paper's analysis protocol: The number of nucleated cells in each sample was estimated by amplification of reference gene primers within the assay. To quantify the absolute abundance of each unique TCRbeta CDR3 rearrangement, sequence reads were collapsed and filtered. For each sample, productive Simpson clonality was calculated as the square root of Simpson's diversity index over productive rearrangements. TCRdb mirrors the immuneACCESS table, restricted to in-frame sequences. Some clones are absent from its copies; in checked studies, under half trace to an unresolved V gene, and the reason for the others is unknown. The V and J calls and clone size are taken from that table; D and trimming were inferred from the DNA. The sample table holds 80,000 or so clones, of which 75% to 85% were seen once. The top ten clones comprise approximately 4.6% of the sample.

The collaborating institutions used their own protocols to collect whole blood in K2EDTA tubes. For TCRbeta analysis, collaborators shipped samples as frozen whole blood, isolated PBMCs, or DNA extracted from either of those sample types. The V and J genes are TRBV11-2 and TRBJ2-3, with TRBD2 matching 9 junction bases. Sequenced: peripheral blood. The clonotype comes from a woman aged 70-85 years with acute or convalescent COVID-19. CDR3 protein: CASRAGGPADTQYF. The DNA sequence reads TGTGCCAGCAGGGCGGGGGGGCCGGCAGATACGCAGTATTTT.